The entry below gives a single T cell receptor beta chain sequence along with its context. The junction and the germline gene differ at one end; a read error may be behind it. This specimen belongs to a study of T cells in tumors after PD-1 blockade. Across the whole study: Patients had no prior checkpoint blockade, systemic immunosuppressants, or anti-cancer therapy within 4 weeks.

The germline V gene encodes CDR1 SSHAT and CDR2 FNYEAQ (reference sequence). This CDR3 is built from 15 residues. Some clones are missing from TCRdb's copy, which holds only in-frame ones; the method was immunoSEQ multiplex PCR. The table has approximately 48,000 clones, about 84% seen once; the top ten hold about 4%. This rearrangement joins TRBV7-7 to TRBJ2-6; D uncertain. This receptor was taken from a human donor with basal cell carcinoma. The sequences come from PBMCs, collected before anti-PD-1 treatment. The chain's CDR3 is CASSIRFSGANVLTF. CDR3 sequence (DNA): TGTGCTAGCAGCATCAGGTTCTCTGGGGCCAACGTCCTGACTTTC.